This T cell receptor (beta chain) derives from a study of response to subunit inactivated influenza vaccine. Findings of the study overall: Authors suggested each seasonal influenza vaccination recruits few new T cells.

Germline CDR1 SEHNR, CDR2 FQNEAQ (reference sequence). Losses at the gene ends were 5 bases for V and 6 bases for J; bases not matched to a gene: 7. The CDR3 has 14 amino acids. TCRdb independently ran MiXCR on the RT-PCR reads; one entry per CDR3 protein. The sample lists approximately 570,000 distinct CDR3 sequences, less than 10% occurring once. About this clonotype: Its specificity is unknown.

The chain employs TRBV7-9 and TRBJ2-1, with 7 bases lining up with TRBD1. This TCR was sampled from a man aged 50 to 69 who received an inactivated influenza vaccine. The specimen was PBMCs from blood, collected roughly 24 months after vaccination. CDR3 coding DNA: TGTGCCAGCAGCGAATTCGACAGGGTCAATGAGCAGTTCTTC. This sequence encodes CASSEFDRVNEQFF.